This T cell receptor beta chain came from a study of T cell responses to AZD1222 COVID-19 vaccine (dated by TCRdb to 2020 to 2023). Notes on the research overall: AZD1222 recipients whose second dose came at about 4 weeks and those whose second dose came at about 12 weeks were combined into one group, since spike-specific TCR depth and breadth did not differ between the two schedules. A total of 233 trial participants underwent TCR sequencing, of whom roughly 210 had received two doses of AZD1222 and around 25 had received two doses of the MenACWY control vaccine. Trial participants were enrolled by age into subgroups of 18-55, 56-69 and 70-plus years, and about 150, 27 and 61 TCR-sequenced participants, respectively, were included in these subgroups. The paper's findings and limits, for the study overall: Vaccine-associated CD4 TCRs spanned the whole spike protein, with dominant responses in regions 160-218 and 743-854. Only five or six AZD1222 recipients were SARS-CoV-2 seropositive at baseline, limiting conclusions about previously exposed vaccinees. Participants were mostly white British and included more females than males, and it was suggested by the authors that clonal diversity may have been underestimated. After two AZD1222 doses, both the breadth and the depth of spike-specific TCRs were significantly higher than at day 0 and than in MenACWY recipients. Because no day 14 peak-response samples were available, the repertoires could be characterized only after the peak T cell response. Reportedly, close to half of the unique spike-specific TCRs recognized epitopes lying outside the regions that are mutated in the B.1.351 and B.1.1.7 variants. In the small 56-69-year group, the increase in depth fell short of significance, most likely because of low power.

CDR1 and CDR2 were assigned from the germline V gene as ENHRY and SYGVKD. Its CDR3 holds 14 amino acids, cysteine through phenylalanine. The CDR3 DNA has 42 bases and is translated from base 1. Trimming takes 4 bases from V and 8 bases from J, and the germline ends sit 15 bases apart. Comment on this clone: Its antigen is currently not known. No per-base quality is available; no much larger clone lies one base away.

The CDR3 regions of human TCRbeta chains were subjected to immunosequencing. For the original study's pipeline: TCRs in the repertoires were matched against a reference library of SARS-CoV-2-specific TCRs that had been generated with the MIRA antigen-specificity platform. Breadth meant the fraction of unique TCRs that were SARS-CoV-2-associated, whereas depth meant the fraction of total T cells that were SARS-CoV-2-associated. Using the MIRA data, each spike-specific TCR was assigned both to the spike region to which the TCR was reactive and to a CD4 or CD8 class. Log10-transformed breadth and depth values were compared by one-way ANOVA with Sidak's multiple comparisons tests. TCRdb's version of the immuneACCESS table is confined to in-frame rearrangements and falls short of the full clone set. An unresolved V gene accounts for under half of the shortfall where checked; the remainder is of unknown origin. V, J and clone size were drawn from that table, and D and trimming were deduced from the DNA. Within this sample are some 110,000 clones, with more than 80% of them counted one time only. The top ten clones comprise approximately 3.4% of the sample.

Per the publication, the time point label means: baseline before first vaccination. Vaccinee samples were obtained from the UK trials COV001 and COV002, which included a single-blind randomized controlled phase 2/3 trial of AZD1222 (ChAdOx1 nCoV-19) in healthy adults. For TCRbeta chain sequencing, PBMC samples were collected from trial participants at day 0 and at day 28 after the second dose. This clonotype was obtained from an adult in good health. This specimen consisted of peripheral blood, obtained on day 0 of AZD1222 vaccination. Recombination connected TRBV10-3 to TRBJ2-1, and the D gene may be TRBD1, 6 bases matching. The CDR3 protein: CAISGTVRRDEQFF. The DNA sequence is TGTGCCATCAGTGGGACAGTCCGACGCGATGAGCAGTTCTTC.